One and the same sample provided the 9 T cell receptor beta chains below, sequenced in a study of shared clonotypes between healthy human individuals. TCRdb's table, derived via immunoSEQ multiplex PCR, lists solely in-frame clones and lacks some. The sample consists of more than 1.2 million clones, 98% of them appearing once. The sequencing sample was made of naive CD4+ T cells sorted from blood. Subset: CD45RA+ positively selected. All receptors derive from a man aged 30 to 45 in good health.

This clone has a single count. At the DNA level, this CDR3 is encoded by other sequences in the same sample as well. The V call is TRBV7-2, the J call TRBJ2-3, with D unresolved. Germline V gene sequence: CDR1 SGHTA, CDR2 FQGNSA. V was clipped by 5 bases and J by 6 bases, with 6 bases between them. CDR3 length equals 11 residues. CDR3 nucleotides: TGTGCCAGCAGCCGTACCGATACGCAGTATTTT. Protein: CASSRTDTQYF.

The chain links TRBV7-3 to TRBJ2-3, with TRBD2 identical over 11 bases. Germline values: CDR1 SGHTA, CDR2 FQGTGA. This CDR3 spans 20 amino acids. Unmatched junction bases numbered 21, after V lost 4 bases and J lost 6 bases. The CDR3, as DNA: TGTGCCAGCAGCTCCCTCGGTCGGATAGGACTAGCGGGCGGAGGGGATACGCAGTATTTT. Translating it yields CASSSLGRIGLAGGGDTQYF.

V usage is TRBV28 and J usage is TRBJ1-4; D is unresolved. This CDR3 is 15 amino acids long. V was shortened by 3 bases and J by 10 bases, with 18 bases between the two germline ends. Germline CDR1 MDHEN, CDR2 SYDVKM. CDR3 DNA sequence: TGTGCCAGCAGTTTTTTTTTCAGCAGGTCGGCAAAACTGTTTTTT. Amino acids: CASSFFFSRSAKLFF.

CDR3 sequence reads: CASKGPVATQYF. The CDR3 DNA is TGTGCCAGCAAGGGACCCGTGGCGACCCAGTACTTC. The chain links TRBV2 to TRBJ2-5; D may correspond to TRBD1 or TRBD2 (5 bases each). In germline, CDR1 is SNHLY, CDR2 FYNNEI. The CDR3 totals 12 residues. The ends were cut back, 7 bases at V and 7 bases at J, with 13 bases in the middle.

This clone appeared once. This rearrangement joins TRBV19 to TRBJ2-1; possibly TRBD1 or TRBD2 for D (5 bases each). The V gene lost 3 bases and the J gene lost 10 bases, with 22 bases spanning the gap. Germline V gene data show CDR1 as LNHDA and CDR2 as SQIVND (reference sequence). The CDR3 covers 16 residues. The CDR3 sequence: CASSIRPGTTAPEQFF. CDR3 DNA sequence: TGTGCCAGTAGTATCCGACCCGGGACGACCGCGCCGGAGCAGTTCTTC.

The chain combines TRBV25-1 with TRBJ2-1; D is perhaps TRBD1 or TRBD2 (5 bases each). CDR1 is MGHDK, CDR2 SYGVNS, per germline. Trimming shortened V by 7 bases and J by 7 bases, and 17 bases separated the two germline ends. This CDR3 comprises 14 residues. The CDR3 here is CASNALGVRNEQFF. CDR3 coding DNA: TGTGCCAGCAACGCCCTGGGGGTACGTAATGAGCAGTTCTTC.

The gene calls are TRBV7-9 and TRBJ2-1, with D hard to call. There are 17 residues in the CDR3. Germline loops: CDR1 SEHNR, CDR2 FQNEAQ (reference sequence). Trimming cost V 4 bases and J 5 bases, with 21 bases left between them. The CDR3 region is CASSSRAIGRVNNEQFF. As DNA, the CDR3 is TGTGCCAGCAGCTCCCGAGCCATCGGCCGAGTGAACAATGAGCAGTTCTTC.

The rearrangement links TRBV7-3 to TRBJ2-3; possibly TRBD1 or TRBD2 for D (5 bases each). CDR1 SGHTA and CDR2 FQGTGA come from the germline V gene. The CDR3 loop spans 13 amino acids. Trimming cost V 5 bases and J 1 base, with 7 bases left between them. In DNA form, the CDR3 reads TGTGCCAGCAGCAGGGACGGCACAGATACGCAGTATTTT. This translates into CASSRDGTDTQYF.

V is TRBV5-6 and J is TRBJ2-5, with D possibly being TRBD1 (6 bases). V was trimmed by 4 bases and J by 4 bases, leaving 20 bases between them. Per germline, CDR1 SGHDT and CDR2 YYEEEE. The CDR3 runs 16 residues. CDR3 sequence (DNA): TGTGCCAGCAGCCCATTGGACAGACCTGAGGGAGAGACCCAGTACTTC. It specifies CASSPLDRPEGETQYF.